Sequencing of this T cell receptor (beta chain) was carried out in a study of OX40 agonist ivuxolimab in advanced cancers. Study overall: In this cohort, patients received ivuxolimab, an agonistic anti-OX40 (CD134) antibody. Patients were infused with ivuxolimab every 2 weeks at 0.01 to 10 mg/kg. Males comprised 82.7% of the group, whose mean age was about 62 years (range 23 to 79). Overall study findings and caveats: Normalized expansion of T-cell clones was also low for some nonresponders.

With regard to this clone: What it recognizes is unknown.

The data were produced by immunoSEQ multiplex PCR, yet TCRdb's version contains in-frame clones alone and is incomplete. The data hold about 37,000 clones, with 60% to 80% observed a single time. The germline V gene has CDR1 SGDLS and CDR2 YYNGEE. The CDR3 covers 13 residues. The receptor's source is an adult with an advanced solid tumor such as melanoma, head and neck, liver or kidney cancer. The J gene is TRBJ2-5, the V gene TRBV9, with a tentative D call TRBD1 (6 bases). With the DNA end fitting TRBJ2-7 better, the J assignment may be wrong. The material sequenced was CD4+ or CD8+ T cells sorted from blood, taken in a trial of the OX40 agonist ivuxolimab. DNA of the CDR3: TGTGCCAGCAGCCCGGGACACTCATCCGAGCAGTACTTC. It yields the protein CASSPGHSSEQYF.